The rows below give T cell receptor beta chains drawn from one sample of a study of shared clonotypes between healthy human individuals. The data were produced by immunoSEQ multiplex PCR, yet TCRdb's version contains in-frame clones alone and is incomplete. The sample records some 2 million clones, about 94% being singletons. Input material: naive CD8+ T cells sorted from blood. The receptors derive from a man between 18 and 29 years old in good health. Both conserved end residues are part of each CDR3. A D gene is named only where the DNA matches it firmly. Not every row has a clone size; where given, it reads once, few, many or a size class.

v_gene	d_gene	abundance	j_gene	CDR3aa	CDR3nt
TRBV9	TRBD2	.	TRBJ2-7	CASSASGGGAYEQYF	TGTGCCAGCAGCGCAAGCGGGGGGGGAGCCTACGAGCAGTACTTC
TRBV7-2	TRBD2	.	TRBJ2-3	CASSVWTSGGTDTQYF	TGTGCCAGCAGCGTTTGGACTAGCGGGGGGACAGATACGCAGTATTTT
TRBV6-5	TRBD1	once	TRBJ2-5	CASSYAWTGKETQYF	TGTGCCAGCAGTTACGCGTGGACAGGGAAAGAGACCCAGTACTTC
TRBV20-1	TRBD1	.	TRBJ1-2	CSFGQEKPLF	TGCAGTTTTGGACAGGAGAAACCCCTCTTC
TRBV9	.	.	TRBJ2-3	CASSVGLGLGATDTQYF	TGTGCCAGCAGCGTAGGGCTTGGCTTGGGGGCAACAGATACGCAGTATTTT
TRBV4-1	.	once	TRBJ2-7	CASSQVLAGSYEQYF	TGCGCCAGCAGCCAGGTCCTGGCAGGGAGCTACGAGCAGTACTTC
TRBV5-1	.	.	TRBJ1-1	CASSFGQGYAEAFF	TGCGCCAGCAGCTTCGGGCAGGGGTACGCTGAAGCTTTCTTT
TRBV7-8	TRBD2	.	TRBJ2-7	CASSYSLGAGDYEQYF	TGTGCCAGCAGCTACTCTCTTGGGGCGGGGGATTACGAGCAGTACTTC
TRBV4-1	TRBD1	.	TRBJ2-7	CASSHSQGAFGEQYF	TGCGCCAGCAGCCATAGCCAGGGGGCGTTCGGCGAGCAGTACTTC
TRBV6-6	TRBD2	.	TRBJ2-1	CASSPGLAAGMDEQFF	TGTGCCAGCAGCCCCGGACTAGCGGCGGGGATGGATGAGCAGTTCTTC
TRBV6-1	TRBD1	.	TRBJ2-7	CASHEGQGAYEQYF	TGTGCCAGCCATGAGGGACAGGGAGCCTACGAGCAGTACTTC
TRBV27	.	few	TRBJ1-2	CASTLPDSSGGYTF	TGTGCCAGCACCCTCCCGGACAGTTCCGGGGGCTACACCTTC
TRBV5-6	.	once	TRBJ1-3	CASSLADPGNTIYF	TGTGCCAGCAGCTTGGCGGATCCTGGAAACACCATATATTTT
TRBV4-3	.	.	TRBJ2-5	CASSQKPQETQYF	TGCGCCAGCAGCCAAAAGCCGCAAGAGACCCAGTACTTC
TRBV29-1	.	.	TRBJ1-1	CSVEDNTEAFF	TGCAGCGTTGAAGACAACACTGAAGCTTTCTTT
TRBV5-8	TRBD1	.	TRBJ2-7	CASSWGQGRTSSYEQYF	TGTGCCAGCAGCTGGGGACAGGGTCGTACCAGCTCCTACGAGCAGTACTTC
TRBV18	TRBD1	.	TRBJ2-2	CASSPLFAGGGTGELFF	TGTGCCAGCTCACCACTGTTTGCAGGGGGCGGCACCGGGGAGCTGTTTTTT
TRBV7-3	.	.	TRBJ1-6	CASNGGSSYNSPLHF	TGTGCCAGCAATGGGGGAAGCTCCTATAATTCACCCCTCCACTTT
TRBV6-5	.	.	TRBJ1-5	CASSQTGYSNQPQHF	TGTGCCAGCAGCCAAACAGGGTACAGCAATCAGCCCCAGCATTTT
TRBV7-6	.	few	TRBJ2-2	CASSSSARELFF	TGTGCCAGCAGCTCCTCTGCCCGGGAGCTGTTTTTT
TRBV9	.	.	TRBJ2-3	CASSAVGGSGYTDTQYF	TGTGCCAGCAGCGCCGTAGGGGGTAGCGGGTACACAGATACGCAGTATTTT
TRBV6-1	TRBD1	.	TRBJ1-3	CASSLDREYGNTIYF	TGTGCCAGCAGCTTAGACAGGGAATATGGAAACACCATATATTTT
TRBV4-1	.	.	TRBJ2-7	CASSQVSGLSSYEQYF	TGCGCCAGCAGCCAAGTAAGCGGGCTTAGCTCCTACGAGCAGTACTTC
TRBV9	.	.	TRBJ1-1	CASSAENTEAFF	TGTGCCAGCAGCGCGGAGAACACTGAAGCTTTCTTT
TRBV29-1	.	few	TRBJ1-6	CSVSGDSSGALHF	TGCAGCGTTTCCGGCGACAGTTCGGGGGCCCTCCACTTT
TRBV29-1	.	.	TRBJ1-1	CSVLTGNTEAFF	TGCAGCGTTCTAACAGGGAACACTGAAGCTTTCTTT